Each of the 23 T cell receptor beta chains below was sequenced from the same sample in a study of T cells in Graves' hyperthyroidism and ophthalmopathy. Amplified TCR beta CDR3 regions came from RNA transcripts. An initial round of RT-PCR targeting the TCR CDR3 relied on the HTBI primer set. TCRdb used MiXCR to reprocess the multiplex PCR reads, holding one entry per CDR3 protein. The repertoire has fewer than 250,000 distinct CDR3 sequences, under 20% of them found once; the top ten carry around 52%. Source material: blood. The receptors here all came from a man aged 50 or older with Graves' hyperthyroidism.

This clonotype has at least ten counts. The rearrangement joins TRBV11-3 to TRBJ2-1; 8 nucleotides align to TRBD2. The ends lost 6 bases at V and 8 bases at J; junction bases unmatched: 9. This CDR3 spans 14 amino acids. Germline-derived CDR1 and CDR2 are SGHNT and YENEEA. The CDR3 DNA reads TGTGCCAGCAGAGGGGGGACTAGGGCCCATGAGCAGTTCTTC. This encodes CASRGGTRAHEQFF.

The V gene is TRBV4-1, the J gene TRBJ1-5, with 12 bases lining up with TRBD1. V shed 3 bases, J shed 3 bases, and the junction held 12 bases outside the gene matches. Germline CDR1 is MGHRA and CDR2 is YSYEKL. This CDR3 has 19 amino acids. CDR3: CASSHSRDRGPVVNQPQHF. In nucleotides, the CDR3 is TGCGCCAGCAGCCATAGCCGGGACAGGGGGCCTGTAGTCAATCAGCCCCAGCATTTT.

This clonotype was picked up many times. Since a much larger clone is just one base distant, this may be a read error. The rearrangement joins TRBV28 to TRBJ2-3; 8 nucleotides line up with TRBD1. CDR3 length equals 18 residues. Germline lookup yields CDR1 MDHEN and CDR2 SYDVKM. V lost 1 base, J lost 5 bases, and 14 bases stayed unmatched. CDR3: CASSLYFQGATSGDTQYF. The CDR3, as DNA: TGTGCCAGCAGTTTATACTTCCAGGGGGCCACAAGCGGAGATACGCAGTATTTT.

This clonotype was seen more than once but under ten times. The chain has TRBV6-1 and TRBJ2-7; 7 bases are shared with TRBD1. V lost 6 bases and J lost 4; bases outside the gene matches: 18. Per germline, CDR1 MNHNS and CDR2 SASEGT. The CDR3 length is 17 residues. The CDR3 region has the DNA TGTGCCAGCAGCCCCATCCAACACCGGGACAGAGGTTACGAGCAGTACTTC. Its translation is CASSPIQHRDRGYEQYF.

This clonotype was found many times. The junction and the germline gene differ at one end; a read error may be behind it. V gene TRBV5-1 combines with J gene TRBJ2-5; TRBD1 might be the D (6 bases). The CDR3 spans 13 residues. In germline, CDR1 is SGHRS, CDR2 YFSETQ. This chain's CDR3 is CASSPGTQETQYF. The DNA for the CDR3 is TGTGCCAGCTCACCCGGGACACAAGAGACCCAGTACTTC.

The rearrangement links TRBV3-1 to TRBJ1-2; 7 bases align to TRBD1. Germline-derived CDR1 and CDR2 are LGHDT and YNNKEL (reference sequence). This CDR3 contains 14 residues. The ends lost 4 bases at V and 4 bases at J; junction bases unmatched: 6. DNA of the CDR3: TGTGCCAGCAGCCGGTGGGACAGCCGCTATGGCTACACCTTC. Translating it yields CASSRWDSRYGYTF.

This clonotype was detected a few times. The rearrangement uses TRBV20-1 and TRBJ2-1; D not resolved. This CDR3 comprises 15 residues. Germline CDR1 is DFQATT and CDR2 is SNEGSKA (reference sequence). Trimming removed 0 bases from V and 3 bases from J, with 12 bases in between. The CDR3 loop reads CSARDRRVVYNEQFF. CDR3 in DNA: TGCAGTGCTAGAGATCGACGGGTAGTCTACAATGAGCAGTTCTTC.

The V call is TRBV10-3, the J call TRBJ2-3; D is unclear. The CDR3 is 13 amino acids. Per the germline V gene, CDR1 is ENHRY and CDR2 is SYGVKD. V gave up 4 bases and J gave up 1 base, with 6 bases separating them. CDR3 amino acids: CAISADRTDTQYF. CDR3 in DNA: TGTGCCATCAGTGCGGACCGCACAGATACGCAGTATTTT.

The J gene is TRBJ2-1, the V gene TRBV9; 7 bases align to TRBD2. This CDR3 region has 16 residues. Germline-derived CDR1 and CDR2 are SGDLS and YYNGEE. Trimming cost V 0 bases and J 4 bases; bases outside gene matches: 7. CDR3 in amino acids: CASSVGASGAYNEQFF. The CDR3 coding sequence is TGTGCCAGCAGCGTAGGCGCCAGCGGGGCATACAATGAGCAGTTCTTC.

This clonotype came up many times. As DNA, the CDR3 is TGCAGTGCAGGGGCGCCGAGGTCGACCCAGTACTTC. Protein product: CSAGAPRSTQYF. This chain uses TRBV20-1 with TRBJ2-5, with a tentative D call TRBD1 (5 bases). V lost 6 bases and J 7 bases, leaving 15 bases between the germline ends. CDR1 and CDR2 (germline): DFQATT, SNEGSKA (reference sequence). The CDR3 loop spans 12 amino acids.

In this sample, this clonotype turned up a few times. A read error may account for a junction end that differs from germline. The CDR3: CVSGLQNTEAFF. DNA of the CDR3: TGTGTCAGCGGCTTACAGAACACTGAAGCTTTCTTT. The gene calls are TRBV28 and TRBJ1-1; no reliable D call. There are 12 residues in the CDR3. The germline gives CDR1 MDHEN, CDR2 SYDVKM.

This clonotype was seen a handful of times. The rearrangement uses TRBV6-1 and TRBJ1-6; 10 bases fit TRBD1. Per the germline V gene, CDR1 is MNHNS and CDR2 is SASEGT. The CDR3 has 17 residues. Trimming at V came to 2 bases and at J to 11 bases, leaving 12 bases not matched to a gene. CDR3 sequence reads: CASSERTGGARRPPLHF. In DNA, the CDR3 is TGTGCCAGCAGTGAAAGGACAGGGGGGGCTCGGCGTCCACCCCTCCACTTT.

This clonotype was observed at least ten times. The chain has TRBV6-1 and TRBJ2-7, with D possibly matching TRBD1 (5 bases). Deletions cut 7 bases from V and 2 bases from J, with 18 bases between. This CDR3 spans 15 amino acids. In germline, CDR1 is MNHNS, CDR2 SASEGT. The CDR3 reads CASNPHPGAAYEQYF. The CDR3 DNA is TGTGCCAGCAACCCCCACCCTGGGGCAGCCTACGAGCAGTACTTC.

The sample holds a few counts of this clonotype. J is TRBJ1-1 and V is TRBV18; no firm D call. This CDR3 comprises 14 residues. CDR1 and CDR2 from the germline V gene are KGHSH and LQKENI. V was pared by 1 base and J by 5 bases, with 11 bases between. For the CDR3, the DNA is TGTGCCAGCTCACCACAAGGCCGAAGGACTGAAGCTTTCTTT. This translates into CASSPQGRRTEAFF.

This clonotype turned up a few times. The rearrangement uses TRBV3-1 and TRBJ2-1; a weak D match, TRBD2 (6 bases). This CDR3 region has 15 residues. Germline V lookup: CDR1 LGHDT, CDR2 YNNKEL (reference sequence). With 0 bases removed from V and 5 bases from J, the gap between germline ends came to 11 bases. The CDR3: CASSQDGGINNEQFF. For the CDR3, the DNA is TGTGCCAGCAGCCAAGATGGCGGGATTAACAATGAGCAGTTCTTC.

This clonotype turned up a few times. The chain recombines TRBV6-2 or TRBV6-3 with TRBJ2-7; 8 bases match TRBD1. The CDR3 loop spans 14 amino acids. Per the germline V gene, CDR1 is MNHEY and CDR2 is SVGEGT. V lost 6 bases to trimming and J lost 5 bases; unmatched junction nucleotides: 9. CDR3 sequence reads: CASRARTGSHEQYF. CDR3 nucleotides: TGTGCCAGCAGAGCCCGGACAGGGAGTCACGAGCAGTACTTC.

This clonotype appeared many times. This chain joins TRBV12-3 or TRBV12-4 and TRBJ2-7; D not resolved. This CDR3 contains 14 residues. The V and J ends lost 3 bases and 3 bases respectively, with 12 bases between them. The CDR3 bases are TGTGCCAGCAGTTTCATAGACGGCTACTACGAGCAGTACTTC. Residues: CASSFIDGYYEQYF.

This clonotype was counted ten times or more. The rearrangement links TRBV7-3 to TRBJ2-1; 11 bases are a match to TRBD2. The V gene's germline CDR1 is SGHTA and CDR2 FQGTGA. This CDR3 is built from 15 residues. V was pared by 4 bases and J by 5 bases, with 4 bases of the junction left unmatched. CDR3 in amino acids: CASSSGLAADNEQFF. Written as DNA, the CDR3 is TGTGCCAGCAGCTCGGGACTAGCGGCCGACAATGAGCAGTTCTTC.

This clonotype was counted at least ten times. The chain carries TRBV9 and TRBJ2-3; D unclear. Germline V gene lookup returns CDR1 SGDLS and CDR2 YYNGEE. V was trimmed by 9 bases and J by 1 base, leaving 15 bases between them. The CDR3 length is 14 residues. The DNA for the CDR3 is TGTGCCACCTCTCCCCACCTTGGCACAGATACGCAGTATTTT. It translates to CATSPHLGTDTQYF. The entire variable domain, with the rest obtained from reference TRBV9 and TRBJ2-3, is as follows: DSGVTQTPKHLITATGQRVTLRCSPRSGDLSVYWYQQSLDQGLQFLIQYYNGEERAKGNILERFSAQQFPDLHSELNLSSLELGDSALYFCATSPHLGTDTQYFGPGTRLTVL.

This clonotype has only a few counts. The chain couples TRBV20-1 to TRBJ2-7; no definite D call. The V end lost 2 bases, the J end lost 7 bases, and 12 bases lay between the germline ends. Looked up from germline, CDR1 is DFQATT and CDR2 is SNEGSKA (reference sequence). The CDR3 spans 12 residues. The CDR3: CSARKGIGEQYF. In DNA form, the CDR3 reads TGCAGTGCTAGAAAAGGGATTGGGGAGCAGTACTTC.

This clonotype turned up a few times. The V gene is TRBV9, the J gene TRBJ2-2; D is ambiguous. Germline loops: CDR1 SGDLS, CDR2 YYNGEE. This CDR3 has 15 residues. V was pared by 3 bases and J by 5 bases, with 14 bases between. The CDR3 here is CASSADPGYTGELFF. CDR3 DNA sequence: TGTGCCAGCAGCGCGGACCCTGGATATACCGGGGAGCTGTTTTTT. Full variable domain (remainder filled in from reference TRBV9 and TRBJ2-2): DSGVTQTPKHLITATGQRVTLRCSPRSGDLSVYWYQQSLDQGLQFLIQYYNGEERAKGNILERFSAQQFPDLHSELNLSSLELGDSALYFCASSADPGYTGELFFGEGSRLTVL.

This clonotype has at least ten counts. The rearrangement uses TRBV6-1 and TRBJ1-2; D unresolved. The ends were cut back, 5 bases at V and 4 bases at J, with 8 bases in the middle. Germline CDR1 is MNHNS and CDR2 is SASEGT. This CDR3 region has 12 residues. The CDR3 reads CASSPRTYGYTF. The CDR3 DNA is TGTGCCAGCAGTCCCAGGACCTATGGCTACACCTTC.

This clonotype was seen a handful of times. The chain has TRBV20-1 and TRBJ2-7; 9 nucleotides line up with TRBD1. The junction had 5 bases not matched to a gene; V was cut back by 5 bases and J by 6 bases. The CDR3 covers 12 residues. The germline V gene has CDR1 DFQATT and CDR2 SNEGSKA (reference sequence). As DNA, the CDR3 is TGCAGTGCTTGGGACAGGGTGGGCGAGCAGTACTTC. Encoded protein: CSAWDRVGEQYF.